This is a list of T cell receptor beta chains from one sample in a study of Graves' ophthalmopathy and Graves' hyperthyroidism. Each CDR3 protein is one row after TCRdb ran MiXCR on the multiplex PCR reads. The sample carries around 600,000 distinct CDR3 sequences, about 41% recorded once. The specimen sequenced was peripheral blood. Receptors were obtained from an adult man with Graves' ophthalmopathy. CDR3s leave out the opening cysteine and the closing phenylalanine or tryptophan. Fields, in order: J gene, V gene, CDR3 protein.

J gene: TRBJ1-2
V gene: TRBV6-1
CDR3 protein: ATSQRSEST

J gene: TRBJ1-1
V gene: TRBV29-1
CDR3 protein: SVESQYMNTEAF

J gene: TRBJ2-7
V gene: TRBV5-1
CDR3 protein: ASSGGRGLHEQY

J gene: TRBJ1-5
V gene: TRBV12-3/TRBV12-4
CDR3 protein: ASSAGVSQPQH

J gene: TRBJ1-1
V gene: TRBV7-9
CDR3 protein: ASSPLAAGTEAF

J gene: TRBJ2-6
V gene: TRBV3-1
CDR3 protein: ASTLDRSGANVLT

J gene: TRBJ2-7
V gene: TRBV7-9
CDR3 protein: ASSSLRGLGEQY

J gene: NA
V gene: TRBV7-2
CDR3 protein: ASRTSGGASEQF

J gene: TRBJ2-3
V gene: TRBV10-3
CDR3 protein: ASSLTGGATDTQY

J gene: TRBJ1-6
V gene: TRBV10-3
CDR3 protein: AISGGIHNSPLH

J gene: TRBJ2-2
V gene: TRBV7-3
CDR3 protein: ASSPRANTGGDTGELF

J gene: TRBJ1-6
V gene: TRBV12-3/TRBV12-4
CDR3 protein: ASRAGGSGTATNSPLH

J gene: TRBJ1-2
V gene: TRBV10-3
CDR3 protein: AINRDTLGQLGGYT

J gene: TRBJ2-5
V gene: TRBV7-9
CDR3 protein: ASSLPSEGGGETQY

J gene: TRBJ2-3
V gene: TRBV5-4
CDR3 protein: ASSLTSGRSPDTQY

J gene: TRBJ2-2
V gene: TRBV7-3
CDR3 protein: ASSPVSGTANIGELF

J gene: TRBJ1-6
V gene: TRBV12-3/TRBV12-4
CDR3 protein: ASSLKPQGRHNSPLH

J gene: TRBJ1-2
V gene: TRBV10-3
CDR3 protein: AILRTAHGYT

J gene: TRBJ1-6
V gene: TRBV6-1
CDR3 protein: ASSSQGQANSPLH

J gene: TRBJ1-5
V gene: TRBV20-1
CDR3 protein: SARGQNNQPQH

J gene: TRBJ2-6
V gene: TRBV25-1
CDR3 protein: ASPGSGANVLT

J gene: TRBJ1-1
V gene: TRBV20-1
CDR3 protein: SARDPGRSLEAF

J gene: TRBJ1-5
V gene: TRBV6-1
CDR3 protein: ATAPGQGRPQH

J gene: TRBJ2-6
V gene: TRBV9
CDR3 protein: ASSVGQGSGGANVLT

J gene: TRBJ1-2
V gene: TRBV10-3
CDR3 protein: AISLGAKDGYT

J gene: TRBJ2-7
V gene: TRBV12-3/TRBV12-4
CDR3 protein: ASTVGHGLYEQY

J gene: TRBJ1-1
V gene: TRBV9
CDR3 protein: ASSVSSQMNTEAF

J gene: TRBJ1-5
V gene: TRBV19
CDR3 protein: AGSIKGNQPQH

J gene: TRBJ1-5
V gene: TRBV9
CDR3 protein: ASSPPGPHQPQH

J gene: TRBJ1-5
V gene: TRBV4-1
CDR3 protein: ASRQTGSNQPQH

J gene: TRBJ2-7
V gene: TRBV4-2
CDR3 protein: ASSQDPPLAGVHEQY

J gene: TRBJ1-1
V gene: TRBV29-1
CDR3 protein: SVEVRVGTEAF

J gene: TRBJ2-7
V gene: TRBV19
CDR3 protein: ASSIDLGGSYEQY

J gene: TRBJ2-5
V gene: TRBV25-1
CDR3 protein: ASLSSGAQETQY

J gene: TRBJ1-5
V gene: TRBV15
CDR3 protein: ATRPGQGSQPQH

J gene: TRBJ1-5
V gene: TRBV2
CDR3 protein: ASTLGNRGQQPQH

J gene: TRBJ1-1
V gene: TRBV10-3
CDR3 protein: ASTNRNTEAF

J gene: TRBJ2-1
V gene: TRBV7-2
CDR3 protein: ASSLGSAGGNEQF

J gene: TRBJ2-7
V gene: TRBV2
CDR3 protein: ASNVDRVYEQY

J gene: TRBJ2-5
V gene: TRBV11-3
CDR3 protein: ASTLPLGRRTQY

J gene: TRBJ1-2
V gene: TRBV5-1
CDR3 protein: ASSLSTVNYGYT

J gene: TRBJ1-2
V gene: TRBV9
CDR3 protein: ASSPGYRERPGT

J gene: TRBJ2-5
V gene: TRBV9
CDR3 protein: ASSVYPGQETQY

J gene: TRBJ1-3
V gene: TRBV19
CDR3 protein: ASSMGRVYGYTIY

J gene: TRBJ1-4
V gene: TRBV12-3/TRBV12-4
CDR3 protein: ASSQGLADPRGRSEKLF

J gene: TRBJ2-7
V gene: TRBV18
CDR3 protein: ASSPRDVSYEQY

J gene: TRBJ2-7
V gene: TRBV7-2
CDR3 protein: ASSLEGGGGRGEQY

J gene: TRBJ2-7
V gene: TRBV6-6
CDR3 protein: ASSGGGETYEQY

J gene: TRBJ1-5
V gene: TRBV24-1
CDR3 protein: ATSDGAGGWDQPQH

J gene: TRBJ2-5
V gene: TRBV29-1
CDR3 protein: SVDTLGQGSRETQY

J gene: TRBJ2-5
V gene: TRBV25-1
CDR3 protein: ARDSWRQGKETQY

J gene: TRBJ2-5
V gene: TRBV20-1
CDR3 protein: SARVGAGGQETQY

J gene: TRBJ1-1
V gene: TRBV7-2
CDR3 protein: ASSLGGKHTEAF

J gene: TRBJ1-2
V gene: TRBV10-3
CDR3 protein: AIRDDTYGYT

J gene: TRBJ2-6
V gene: TRBV9
CDR3 protein: ASSSTRRFGQVLSGANVLT

J gene: TRBJ2-2
V gene: TRBV7-9
CDR3 protein: ASSLLSGGGGELF

J gene: TRBJ1-5
V gene: TRBV10-3
CDR3 protein: ASSLLLTGQPQH

J gene: TRBJ1-1
V gene: TRBV9
CDR3 protein: ASSVGDMNTEAF

J gene: TRBJ1-2
V gene: TRBV10-3
CDR3 protein: AISLTGKEHYGYT